The TCR beta chain described here comes from a study of blood T cells in healthy people across ages (dated by TCRdb to the mid-2010s). Turning to the overall study: Template switching captured roughly one uniquely barcoded TCR beta cDNA molecule per two T cells in model experiments. The study measured age-related changes in TCR beta repertoire diversity using deep sequencing normalized with unique cDNA molecular identifiers. For two donors (one aged 18 to 30 and one aged 80 or older), the study analyzed two additional independent replicas of 1 million unique cDNA reads from the same blood draw. To avoid experimental bias, donors of different ages were distributed randomly across sequencing lanes. Donors were grouped into four age groups: young (average roughly 15 years), middle-aged (around 39), aged (roughly 67) and long-lived (around 80).

With respect to this clonotype: No antigen is known for it. No much larger clone exists at a distance of one base, and base qualities are not known.

Reading from cysteine to phenylalanine, the CDR3 counts 12 amino acids. Just CDR3 DNA is preserved here, 36 bases in frame from base 1. CDR1 and CDR2 are read off the germline V gene as SGHVS and FNYEAQ. V loses 5 bases, J loses 10 bases, and the germline ends lie 12 bases apart. The 39 donors, aged roughly 6 to 95 years, were systemically healthy Caucasian individuals from Russia. Each donor gave about 9.7 milliliters of peripheral blood, drawn into EDTA-treated Vacutainer tubes. Ficoll-Paque density-gradient centrifugation was used to isolate PBMCs, with at least 7 million per sample. Trizol reagent was used to extract total RNA from the PBMCs, yielding at least 6 micrograms per sample. Naive CD45RAhigh/CD27high T cell percentages were measured by flow cytometry on a PBMC aliquot from every donor. Points the paper makes about the study in general: Observed TCR beta diversity per million T cells fell roughly linearly with age, and a significant reduction was already apparent by age approximately 41. There was a strong correlation between observed TCR beta diversity and the percentage of naive T cells measured by flow cytometry. Total diversity estimates from one million sequenced T cells were considered lower bounds and underestimates. Compared with the aged group, the long-lived group had more naive CD4+ T cells, fewer expanded clones and increased TCR diversity, suggesting age selection. Bulk unsorted PBMC profiling prevented conclusive comparison of naive and antigen-experienced compartments. The CMV infection status of donors was not known, potentially confounding age-related changes in expanded clonotypes.

Library preparation used 5' RACE. Sequencing took place on an Illumina HiSeq 2500. A second PCR of about 7 to 12 cycles was run with a J-beta primer mix and a sample-barcoded 5' primer. A unique molecular identifier was introduced onto each TCR beta cDNA molecule by a template-switch 5' adaptor carrying 12 random nucleotides. At least 2.5 million CDR3-containing paired-end reads were obtained from each sample. First-strand cDNA was synthesized from all RNA with the Mint cDNA synthesis kit, primed by a TRBC-specific oligonucleotide. Following uracil-DNA glycosylase treatment, a first 18-cycle PCR with universal primers M1SS and BC2_uni_R was performed on all cDNA. The study's processing was this. Normalization of each sample was performed by random selection of 1 million high-quality reads, each carrying a distinct molecular identifier. Reads with shared molecular identifiers were discarded instead of being binned into consensus sequences. MiTCR, set to a Q25 quality threshold and the strictest error-elimination algorithm, was used for CDR3 identification, clonotype clustering and error correction. A nonparametric unseen species model with Euler transformation was used to estimate lower-bound total TCR beta diversity. The raw public reads went through TCRdb reprocessing: fastp at Q25, MiXCR clone calling, in-frame beta chains kept. All rows with the same CDR3 protein become a single entry with the most common DNA and genes. The V and J calls shown here were made by TCRdb, not taken from the authors' results. This sample comprises around 1,500,000 distinct CDR3 sequences, 42% of them detected only once. The ten biggest clones cover 7.9% of the sample.

The chain uses TRBV7-6 and TRBJ2-1, and the D gene may be TRBD1, 6 bases matching. Sequenced sample: blood. The source of this sequence is a woman between 18 and 29 years old in good health. The bases read TGTGCCAGCAGCCACGCTACAGGGGAGCAGTTCTTC. This is translated as CASSHATGEQFF.